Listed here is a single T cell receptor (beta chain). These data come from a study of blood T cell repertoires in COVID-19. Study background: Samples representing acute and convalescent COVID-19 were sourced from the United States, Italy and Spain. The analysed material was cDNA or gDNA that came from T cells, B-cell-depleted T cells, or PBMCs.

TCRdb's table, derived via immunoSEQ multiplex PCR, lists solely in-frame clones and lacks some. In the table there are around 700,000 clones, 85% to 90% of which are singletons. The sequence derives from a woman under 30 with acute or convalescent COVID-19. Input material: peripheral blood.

The CDR3 coding sequence is TGTGCCAGCAGTTACTCTATGGGTAGTCGCGGAGCTTTCTTT. Translating gives CASSYSMGSRGAFF. The J gene is TRBJ1-1, the V gene TRBV6-2 or TRBV6-3; D remains ambiguous. Germline CDR1 is MNHEY and CDR2 is SVGEGT. There are 14 residues in the CDR3. V lost 0 bases and J lost 10, with 15 bases in between.